These 13 T cell receptor beta chains originate from one sample sequenced in a study of T cell changes during pregnancy in multiple sclerosis. Libraries were prepared by immunoSEQ multiplex PCR; TCRdb keeps only in-frame clonotypes and omits some of them. The repertoire includes about 62,000 clones, 80% to 95% of them detected once, and approximately 3.3% sits in the top ten. The sequenced sample was CD8+ T cells from peripheral blood mononuclear cells, obtained in the second trimester of pregnancy. The receptors originated from a female donor with multiple sclerosis, enrolled in a pregnancy study.

The CDR3 coding sequence is TGTGCCAGCAGTTCAGGGGTCGATACGCAGTATTTT. Protein: CASSSGVDTQYF. The V and J genes are TRBV27 and TRBJ2-3; a possible D gene is TRBD1 (6 bases). CDR1 and CDR2 from the germline V gene are MNHEY and SMNVEV (reference sequence). V was trimmed by 4 bases and J by 6 bases, leaving 8 bases between them. The CDR3 consists of 12 residues.

CDR3 protein: CASSLQGPGELFF. Written as DNA, the CDR3 is TGCGCCAGCAGCTTGCAGGGTCCCGGGGAGCTGTTTTTT. The genes are TRBV5-1 and TRBJ2-2; D is possibly TRBD1 (5 bases). Trimming stripped 1 base from V and 6 bases from J, with 7 bases between. The CDR3 runs 13 residues. Germline V CDR1 and CDR2: SGHRS, YFSETQ.

This clone was seen just once. In DNA form, the CDR3 reads TGTGCCAGCAGCTTTATGGCAGGGTCTCAGCCCCAGCATTTT. This translates into CASSFMAGSQPQHF. J is TRBJ1-5 and V is TRBV27; tentatively, D is TRBD1 (5 bases). Germline V gene data show CDR1 as MNHEY and CDR2 as SMNVEV (reference sequence). Trimming took 6 bases from V and 6 from J, leaving 15 bases between them. This CDR3 comprises 14 residues.

The gene calls are TRBV19 and TRBJ1-1, with a tentative D call TRBD1 (6 bases). V shed 5 bases and J shed 4 bases, with 14 bases lying between them. This CDR3 region has 14 residues. Germline CDR1 LNHDA, CDR2 SQIVND (reference sequence). Here the CDR3 reads CASSSSTGFTEAFF. The CDR3 DNA reads as TGTGCCAGTAGTTCCTCGACAGGATTCACTGAAGCTTTCTTT.

This rearrangement joins TRBV27 to TRBJ1-2; 12 positions match TRBD1. The CDR3 sequence is 16 residues long. The V and J ends lost 0 bases and 5 bases, in that order; junction bases with no gene match: 4. The germline V gene has CDR1 MNHEY and CDR2 SMNVEV (reference sequence). CDR3 in amino acids: CASSLSGQGARYGYTF. The CDR3 bases are TGTGCCAGCAGTTTATCGGGACAGGGGGCGCGATATGGCTACACCTTC.

The rearrangement uses TRBV15 and TRBJ2-1; possibly TRBD2 for D (6 bases). The V end was cut by 8 bases, the J end by 0 bases, with 17 bases between. The length of the CDR3 is 16 residues. In germline, CDR1 is LNHNV, CDR2 YYDKDF (reference sequence). CDR3 DNA: TGTGCCACCGGAGGGGTAGCAGGGAGCTCCTACAATGAGCAGTTCTTC. It codes for CATGGVAGSSYNEQFF.

The chain uses TRBV7-8 and TRBJ2-5, with 9 bases fitting TRBD1. J was trimmed by 0 bases and V by 5 bases; bases with no gene match: 7. This CDR3 is built from 16 residues. Germline V gene sequence: CDR1 SGHVS, CDR2 FQNEAQ. In DNA, the CDR3 is TGTGCCAGCAGCCCCACGGGGACAGGGAACCAAGAGACCCAGTACTTC. Amino acid sequence: CASSPTGTGNQETQYF. The entire variable domain, with the rest obtained from reference TRBV7-8 and TRBJ2-5, is as follows: GAGVSQSPRYKVAKRGQDVALRCDPISGHVSLFWYQQALGQGPEFLTYFQNEAQLDKSGLPSDRFFAERPEGSVSTLKIQRTQQEDSAVYLCASSPTGTGNQETQYFGPGTRLLVL.

The chain employs TRBV5-4 and TRBJ2-2, with a possible D match to TRBD2 (5 bases). Trimming shortened V by 7 bases and J by 0 bases, and 7 bases separated the two germline ends. Germline assignment: CDR1 SGHNT and CDR2 YYREEE (reference sequence). The CDR3 is made up of 13 amino acids. CDR3 region: CASRGANTGELFF. CDR3 in DNA: TGTGCCAGCCGGGGTGCGAACACCGGGGAGCTGTTTTTT.

The V call is TRBV28, the J call TRBJ1-6; TRBD1 matches at 8 bases. The germline V gene encodes CDR1 MDHEN and CDR2 SYDVKM. This CDR3 contains 18 residues. After removal of 4 bases from V and 2 bases from J, the junction contained 10 bases not matched to a gene. CDR3 in DNA: TGTGCCAGCAGTTACAAGACAGGGGAATTCCCCTATAATTCACCCCTCCACTTT. This sequence encodes CASSYKTGEFPYNSPLHF.

The chain is built from TRBV5-3 and TRBJ2-3; 7 bases align to TRBD2. TRBV5-3 is an open reading frame, and its role is uncertain. V gave up 2 bases and J gave up 2 bases; unmatched junction bases: 23. CDR3 length equals 21 residues. CDR3 nucleotide sequence: TGTGCCAGAAGCTTACCCCACGACCTAGCGGCTATCGAGGGGATCACAGATACGCAGTATTTT. Amino acid sequence: CARSLPHDLAAIEGITDTQYF.

This sequence joins TRBV27 and TRBJ2-1; the D gene is possibly TRBD2 (6 bases). Trimming cost V 5 bases and J 1 base, with 9 bases left between them. The germline V gene has CDR1 MNHEY and CDR2 SMNVEV (reference sequence). This CDR3 is built from 14 residues. The CDR3 DNA reads TGTGCCAGCAGTGGGGGAGGTTCCTACAATGAGCAGTTCTTC. Translating it yields CASSGGGSYNEQFF.

This clone was detected only once. The gene calls are TRBV10-1 and TRBJ2-2, with D possibly matching TRBD2 (6 bases). In germline, CDR1 is WNHNN, CDR2 SYGVQD (reference sequence). V gave up 7 bases and J gave up 3 bases, with 12 bases separating them. The CDR3 has 14 amino acids. The CDR3 spells CASTAGSYTGELFF. The CDR3 region has the DNA TGCGCCAGCACCGCGGGGTCCTACACCGGGGAGCTGTTTTTT.

V is TRBV18 and J is TRBJ2-2; 8 bases fit TRBD2. The germline V gene has CDR1 KGHSH and CDR2 LQKENI. Trimming removed 4 bases from V and 5 bases from J; junction bases left unmatched: 3. The CDR3 is 14 amino acids. The CDR3 is CASSLSGGTGELFF. CDR3 coding DNA: TGTGCCAGCTCACTCTCGGGAGGGACCGGGGAGCTGTTTTTT.